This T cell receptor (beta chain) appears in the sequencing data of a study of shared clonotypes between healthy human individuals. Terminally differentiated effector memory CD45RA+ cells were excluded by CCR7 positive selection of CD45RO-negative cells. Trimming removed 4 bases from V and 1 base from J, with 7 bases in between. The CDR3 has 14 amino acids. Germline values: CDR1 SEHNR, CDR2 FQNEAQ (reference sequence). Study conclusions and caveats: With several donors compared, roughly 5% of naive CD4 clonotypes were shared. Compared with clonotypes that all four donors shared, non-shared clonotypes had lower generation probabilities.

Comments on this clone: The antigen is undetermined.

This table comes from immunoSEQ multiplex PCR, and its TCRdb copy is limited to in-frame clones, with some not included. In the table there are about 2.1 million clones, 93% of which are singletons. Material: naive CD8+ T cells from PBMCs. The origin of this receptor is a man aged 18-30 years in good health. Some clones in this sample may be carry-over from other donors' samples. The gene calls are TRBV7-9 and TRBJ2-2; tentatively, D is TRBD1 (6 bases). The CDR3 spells CASSWGQNTGELFF. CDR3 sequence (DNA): TGTGCCAGCAGCTGGGGACAGAACACCGGGGAGCTGTTTTTT. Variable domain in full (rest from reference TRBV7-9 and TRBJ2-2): DTGVSQNPRHKITKRGQNVTFRCDPISEHNRLYWYRQTLGQGPEFLTYFQNEAQLEKSRLLSDRFSAERPKGSFSTLEIQRTEQGDSAMYLCASSWGQNTGELFFGEGSRLTVL.